Listed below are T cell receptor beta chains from one sample, sequenced in a study of cytomegalovirus exposure and HLA in healthy donors. Assay: immunoSEQ multiplex PCR; the TCRdb copy retains only in-frame clones and omits some. The repertoire holds around 250,000 clones, with 81% as singletons. Sequencing input: PBMCs. The receptor source for this set is a woman aged 60-70 years in good health and CMV-seropositive. The CDR3 runs from the conserved cysteine through the conserved F or W. The D gene is left open where the match is weak. Size values are once, few and many counts, or a class for expanded clones, and some rows have none.

>TRBV5-1|TRBJ2-6|NA|NA
CASSLIGAPGANVLTF
>TRBV12-5|TRBJ1-5|NA|TRBD1
CASGLTRTGDNQPQHF
>TRBV5-1|TRBJ2-1|NA|NA
CASSLGGGAGREQFF
>TRBV7-9|TRBJ2-7|NA|NA
CASSRGSYEQYF
>TRBV6-1|TRBJ2-2|NA|TRBD2
CASSEISGTHTGELFF
>TRBV27|TRBJ2-7|NA|TRBD1
CASSPGTASYEQYF
>TRBV6-5|TRBJ1-3|NA|NA
CASSYSSPGSGNTIYF
>TRBV30|TRBJ1-3|NA|NA
CAWSLPGTGGNTIYF
>TRBV5-1|TRBJ2-3|NA|NA
CASKPRGTDTQYF
>TRBV6-5|TRBJ2-3|NA|NA
CASSSSPGSTDTQYF
>TRBV7-9|TRBJ2-7|NA|TRBD2
CASSLGQTSGNSYEQYF
>TRBV2|TRBJ2-1|NA|TRBD2
CASSPGLAEFNEQFF
>TRBV28|TRBJ1-4|NA|NA
CASSLGGQLNEKLFF
>TRBV12-5|TRBJ1-4|NA|NA
CASAGGEKLFF
>TRBV14|TRBJ1-1|once|TRBD1
CASSTRQGAEAFF
>TRBV6-6|TRBJ2-7|once|NA
CASSYSAVGSSYEQYF
>TRBV5-5|TRBJ1-1|NA|NA
CASSPVRGGSPKNTEAFF
>TRBV5-1|TRBJ1-4|NA|NA
CASSLASAEEKLFF
>TRBV6-1|TRBJ2-2|NA|TRBD1
CASWDRENTGELFF
>TRBV7-9|TRBJ2-2|NA|TRBD1
CAIPGTAGELFF
>TRBV5-1|TRBJ2-6|NA|NA
CASSPFWVSDSGANVLTF
>TRBV5-4|TRBJ1-4|NA|TRBD1
CASSLTGTGNEKLFF
>TRBV4-1|TRBJ1-5|NA|TRBD1
CASSQSDRGAPNQPQHF
>TRBV28|TRBJ1-5|few|TRBD1
CASSHSDRAKGNQPQHF
>TRBV11-2|TRBJ2-1|NA|NA
CASSPFEYNEQFF
>TRBV7-9|TRBJ1-1|NA|NA
CSSSLDRGKAEAFF
>TRBV7-2|TRBJ2-7|NA|TRBD2
CASSPREQRYEQYF
>TRBV7-8|TRBJ2-1|NA|NA
CASSSRLVFDPNEQFF
>TRBV4-1|TRBJ1-2|once|NA
CASSQQGMGGYTF
>TRBV6-5|TRBJ2-1|NA|NA
CASIHRGGAYNEQFF
>TRBV29-1|TRBJ2-1|NA|TRBD2
CGGGDEQFF
>TRBV28|TRBJ1-1|NA|NA
CASSSIPEAFF
>TRBV29-1|TRBJ2-3|NA|NA
CSVESHKGEDTQYF
>TRBV28|TRBJ1-5|NA|NA
CASSISGDTINQPQHF
>TRBV6-1|TRBJ1-2|NA|NA
CASSEYQGHGYTF
>TRBV10-1|TRBJ2-3|NA|NA
CASTLASSCADTQYF
>TRBV28|TRBJ1-2|few|NA
CASSLRGYGYTF
>TRBV4-1|TRBJ2-7|once|TRBD2
CASSLGGGSNEQYF
>TRBV30|TRBJ1-1|NA|NA
CAGSSGLRNTEAFF
>TRBV11-2|NA|once|NA
CASSFQGRVSFEQYF
>TRBV19|TRBJ1-2|NA|NA
CASSFGSNYGYTF
>TRBV19|TRBJ2-7|NA|NA
CASSLTTGRFYEQYF
>TRBV30|NA|NA|TRBD2
CAWSVKGLDAYEQYF
>TRBV6-1|TRBJ2-7|NA|TRBD1
CASSWEGQGSYEQYF